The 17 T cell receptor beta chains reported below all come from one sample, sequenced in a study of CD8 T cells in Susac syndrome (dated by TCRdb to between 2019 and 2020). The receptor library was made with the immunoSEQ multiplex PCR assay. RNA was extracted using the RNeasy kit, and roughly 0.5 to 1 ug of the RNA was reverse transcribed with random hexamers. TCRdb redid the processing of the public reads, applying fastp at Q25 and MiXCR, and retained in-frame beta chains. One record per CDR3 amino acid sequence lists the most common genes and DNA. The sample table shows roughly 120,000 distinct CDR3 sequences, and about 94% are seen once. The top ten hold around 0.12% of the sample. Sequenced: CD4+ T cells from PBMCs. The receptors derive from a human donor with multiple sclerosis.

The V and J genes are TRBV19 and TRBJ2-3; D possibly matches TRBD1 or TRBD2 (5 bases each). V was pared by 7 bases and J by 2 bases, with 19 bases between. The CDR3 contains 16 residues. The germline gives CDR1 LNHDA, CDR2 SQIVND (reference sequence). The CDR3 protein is CASTPGTALDTDTQYF. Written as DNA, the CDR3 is TGTGCCAGTACCCCCGGGACCGCTTTGGACACAGATACGCAGTATTTT.

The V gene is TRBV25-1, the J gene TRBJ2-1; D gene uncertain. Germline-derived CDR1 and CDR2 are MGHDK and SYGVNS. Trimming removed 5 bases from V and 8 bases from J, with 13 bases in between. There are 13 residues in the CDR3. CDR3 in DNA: TGTGCCAGCAGTCGTGGACCCATCCATGAGCAGTTCTTC. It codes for CASSRGPIHEQFF.

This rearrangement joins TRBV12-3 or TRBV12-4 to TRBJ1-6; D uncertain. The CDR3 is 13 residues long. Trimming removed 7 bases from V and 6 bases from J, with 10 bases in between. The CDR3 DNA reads TGTGCCAGCACAGCTTTCAGTAATTCACCCCTCCACTTT. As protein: CASTAFSNSPLHF.

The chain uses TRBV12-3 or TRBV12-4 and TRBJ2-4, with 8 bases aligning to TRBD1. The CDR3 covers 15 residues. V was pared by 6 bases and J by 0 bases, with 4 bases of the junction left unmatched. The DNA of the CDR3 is TGTGCCAGCAGCGCGACAGGGGAAGCCAAAAACATTCAGTACTTC. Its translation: CASSATGEAKNIQYF.

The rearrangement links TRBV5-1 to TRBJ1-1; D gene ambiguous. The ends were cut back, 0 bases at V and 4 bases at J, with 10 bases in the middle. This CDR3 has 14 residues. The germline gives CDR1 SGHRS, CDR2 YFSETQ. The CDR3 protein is CASSLVGFGTEAFF. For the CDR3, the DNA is TGCGCCAGCAGCTTGGTAGGCTTCGGCACTGAAGCTTTCTTT.

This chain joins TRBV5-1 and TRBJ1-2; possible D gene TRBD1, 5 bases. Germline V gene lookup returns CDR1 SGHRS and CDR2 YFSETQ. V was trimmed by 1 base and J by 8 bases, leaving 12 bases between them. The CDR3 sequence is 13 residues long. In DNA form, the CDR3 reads TGCGCCAGCAGCTTGTCAGGGATTGAAGGCTACACCTTC. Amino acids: CASSLSGIEGYTF.

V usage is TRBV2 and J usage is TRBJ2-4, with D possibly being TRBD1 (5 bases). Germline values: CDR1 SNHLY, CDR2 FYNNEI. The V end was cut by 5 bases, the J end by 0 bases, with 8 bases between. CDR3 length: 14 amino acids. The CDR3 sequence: CASSRQLAKNIQYF. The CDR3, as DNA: TGTGCCAGCAGTAGACAGCTAGCCAAAAACATTCAGTACTTC. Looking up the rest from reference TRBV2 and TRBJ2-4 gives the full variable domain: EPEVTQTPSHQVTQMGQEVILRCVPISNHLYFYWYRQILGQKVEFLVSFYNNEISEKSEIFDDQFSVERPDGSNFTLKIRSTKLEDSAMYFCASSRQLAKNIQYFGAGTRLSVL.

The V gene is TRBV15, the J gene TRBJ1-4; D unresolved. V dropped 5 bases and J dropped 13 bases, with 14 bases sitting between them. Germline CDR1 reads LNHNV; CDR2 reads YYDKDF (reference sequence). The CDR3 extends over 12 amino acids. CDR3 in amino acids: CATSRQGGRLFF. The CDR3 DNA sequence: TGTGCCACCAGCCGTCAAGGAGGAAGACTGTTTTTT. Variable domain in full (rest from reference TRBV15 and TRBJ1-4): DAMVIQNPRYQVTQFGKPVTLSCSQTLNHNVMYWYQQKSSQAPKLLFHYYDKDFNNEADTPDNFQSRRPNTSFCFLDIRSPGLGDTAMYLCATSRQGGRLFFGSGTQLSVL.

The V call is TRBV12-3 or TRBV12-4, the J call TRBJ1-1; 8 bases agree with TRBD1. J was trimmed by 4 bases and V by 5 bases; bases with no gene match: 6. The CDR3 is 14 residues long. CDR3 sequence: CASSRTGLGTEAFF. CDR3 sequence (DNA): TGTGCCAGCAGTCGGACAGGGTTGGGCACTGAAGCTTTCTTT.

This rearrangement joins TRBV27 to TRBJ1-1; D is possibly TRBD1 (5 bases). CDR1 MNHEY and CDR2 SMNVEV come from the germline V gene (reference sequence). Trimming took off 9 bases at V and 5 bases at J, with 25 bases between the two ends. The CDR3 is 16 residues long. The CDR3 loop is CASSSGGGYSGTEAFF. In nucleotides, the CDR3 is TGTGCCAGTTCATCTGGTGGGGGGTACTCCGGGACTGAAGCTTTCTTT.

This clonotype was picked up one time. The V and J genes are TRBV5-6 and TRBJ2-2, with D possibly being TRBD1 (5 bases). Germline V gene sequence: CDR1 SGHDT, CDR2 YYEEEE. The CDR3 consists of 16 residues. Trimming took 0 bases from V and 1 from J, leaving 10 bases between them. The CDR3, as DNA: TGTGCCAGCAGCTTGGTCAATAGGGGGAACACCGGGGAGCTGTTTTTT. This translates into CASSLVNRGNTGELFF.

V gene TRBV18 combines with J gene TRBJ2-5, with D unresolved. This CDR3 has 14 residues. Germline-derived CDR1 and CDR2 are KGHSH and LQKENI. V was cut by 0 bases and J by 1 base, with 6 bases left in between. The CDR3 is CASSPPSAQETQYF. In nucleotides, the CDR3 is TGTGCCAGCTCACCACCCTCAGCCCAAGAGACCCAGTACTTC.

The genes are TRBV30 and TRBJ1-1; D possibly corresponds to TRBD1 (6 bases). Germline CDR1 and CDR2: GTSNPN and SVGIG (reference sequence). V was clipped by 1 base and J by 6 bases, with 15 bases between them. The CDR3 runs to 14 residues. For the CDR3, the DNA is TGTGCCTGGAGTGGGGGACAACGGGTGGCTGAAGCTTTCTTT. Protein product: CAWSGGQRVAEAFF.

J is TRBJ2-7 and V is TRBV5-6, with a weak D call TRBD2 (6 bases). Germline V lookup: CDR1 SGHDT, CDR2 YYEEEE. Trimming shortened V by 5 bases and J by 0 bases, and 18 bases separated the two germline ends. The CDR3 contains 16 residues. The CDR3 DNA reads TGTGCCAGCAGGGGAGAGATAACGGGGGTCTCCTACGAGCAGTACTTC. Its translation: CASRGEITGVSYEQYF.

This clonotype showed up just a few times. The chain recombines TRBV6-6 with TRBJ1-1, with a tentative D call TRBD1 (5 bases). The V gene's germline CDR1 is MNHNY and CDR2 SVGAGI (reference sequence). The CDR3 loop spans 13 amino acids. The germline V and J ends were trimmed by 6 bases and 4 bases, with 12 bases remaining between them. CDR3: CASSFTGGTEAFF. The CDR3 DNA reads TGTGCCAGCAGCTTTACCGGGGGCACTGAAGCTTTCTTT.

In nucleotides, the CDR3 is TGTGCCAGCAGCCCCCGGGCCCTAAACACCGGGGAGCTGTTTTTT. It specifies CASSPRALNTGELFF. The chain links TRBV3-1 to TRBJ2-2, with D hard to call. Germline V lookup: CDR1 LGHDT, CDR2 YNNKEL (reference sequence). Trimming stripped 4 bases from V and 2 bases from J, with 11 bases between. This CDR3 is built from 15 residues.

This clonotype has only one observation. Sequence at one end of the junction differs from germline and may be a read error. As DNA, the CDR3 is TGTGCCAGCAGGGAAGCGGGAGCAGATACGCAGTATTTT. Translation: CASREAGADTQYF. The chain recombines TRBV6-1 with TRBJ2-3; TRBD2 aligns across 8 bases. Germline loops: CDR1 MNHNS, CDR2 SASEGT. CDR3 length equals 13 residues.